This T cell receptor (beta chain) was retrieved from a study of blood T cell repertoires in COVID-19. Study as a whole: Researchers got acute and convalescent COVID-19 samples from the United States, Italy and Spain. PBMCs, B-cell-depleted T cells, or T cells provided the cDNA or gDNA that made up the material.

Profiling relied on immunoSEQ multiplex PCR, and the TCRdb table lists in-frame clones only, not all of them. Of 150,000 to 200,000 clones in the sample, about 88% were seen once. In germline, CDR1 is MNHEY, CDR2 SVGAGI. CDR3 length: 14 amino acids. V was clipped by 2 bases and J by 7 bases; unmatched bases: 2. The sequenced material came from peripheral blood. The TCR sequence derives from an elderly woman in a cohort sampled during active or convalescent COVID-19. The chain uses TRBV6-5 and TRBJ1-5, with 10 nucleotides matching TRBD1. The CDR3 sequence is CASSYRDRGQPQHF. The DNA for the CDR3 is TGTGCCAGCAGTTACCGGGACAGGGGCCAGCCCCAGCATTTT.